The rows below give T cell receptor beta chains drawn from one sample of a study of shared clonotypes between healthy human individuals. Some clones are missing from TCRdb's copy, which holds only in-frame ones; the method was immunoSEQ multiplex PCR. This sample has a few hundred thousand clones, with around 97% found just once. The specimen sequenced was naive CD4+ T cells sorted from blood. Source of these receptors: a woman aged 25 to 39 in good health. Both conserved end residues are part of each CDR3. The D gene is left open where the match is weak. Rows may omit the clone size; those that give it use once, few, many or a size class.

size	V	D	J	CDR3	DNA
once	TRBV4-1	TRBD1	TRBJ1-1	CASSQDYANVHRGRSAFF	TGCGCCAGCAGCCAAGATTATGCGAACGTGCACAGGGGGCGATCAGCTTTCTTT
-	TRBV30	-	TRBJ2-6	CAADTDRIRSGANVLTF	TGTGCTGCCGACACGGACAGAATAAGGTCTGGGGCCAACGTCCTGACTTTC
-	TRBV2	-	TRBJ1-4	CASRWRANEKLFF	TGTGCCAGCAGGTGGAGAGCTAATGAAAAACTGTTTTTT
-	TRBV6-6	-	TRBJ1-1	CASSLGYTEAFF	TGTGCCAGCAGTCTTGGCTACACTGAAGCTTTCTTT
-	TRBV28	TRBD1	TRBJ1-5	CASSDDIRDSGSNQPQHF	TGTGCCAGCAGTGACGACATACGGGACAGCGGAAGCAATCAGCCCCAGCATTTT
once	TRBV28	-	TRBJ1-2	CASSVFQGGPPTLDGYTF	TGTGCCAGCAGTGTGTTTCAGGGAGGGCCGCCGACTCTTGATGGCTACACCTTC
-	TRBV5-1	TRBD2	TRBJ2-1	CASSMSGKVYEQFF	TGCGCCAGCAGCATGAGCGGGAAGGTCTATGAGCAGTTCTTC
once	TRBV18	TRBD2	TRBJ2-3	CASSPPGLAGGGTDTQYF	TGTGCCAGCTCACCACCCGGACTAGCGGGTGGGGGGACAGATACGCAGTATTTT
-	TRBV18	-	TRBJ1-2	CASSQEDAGGYTF	TGTGCCAGCTCACAGGAGGACGCGGGTGGCTACACCTTC
-	TRBV6-6	TRBD2	TRBJ2-3	CASSLLAGVVTDTQYF	TGTGCCAGCAGTTTGCTAGCGGGAGTCGTCACAGATACGCAGTATTTT
-	TRBV28	-	TRBJ2-7	CASTGGRGGVQYF	TGTGCCAGCACTGGAGGCAGGGGAGGTGTGCAGTACTTC
-	TRBV5-1	TRBD1	TRBJ2-2	CASREGQGLNAGELFF	TGCGCCAGCAGGGAAGGACAGGGCCTGAATGCCGGGGAGCTGTTTTTT
once	TRBV18	-	TRBJ1-5	CASSPSGTAGAQHF	TGTGCCAGCTCACCGAGTGGGACGGCAGGGGCCCAGCATTTT
-	TRBV5-1	-	TRBJ2-7	CASSFAGSYEQYF	TGCGCCAGCAGCTTCGCAGGGTCCTACGAGCAGTACTTC
-	TRBV27	-	TRBJ2-5	CASRNGVASETQYF	TGTGCCAGCAGGAACGGTGTCGCATCAGAGACCCAGTACTTC
-	TRBV23-1	-	TRBJ2-7	CASSQSSLAVNYEQYF	TGCGCCAGCAGTCAATCCTCTCTAGCAGTTAACTACGAGCAGTACTTC
-	TRBV6-6	-	TRBJ1-2	CASSYTRDTSDYTF	TGTGCCAGCAGTTACACCAGGGACACCTCGGACTACACCTTC
-	TRBV29-1	TRBD1	TRBJ1-2	CSVRGPGYGYTF	TGCAGCGTAAGGGGGCCAGGCTATGGCTACACCTTC
-	TRBV9	-	TRBJ2-7	CASSTRGGQPEQYF	TGTGCCAGCAGCACAAGGGGGGGGCAGCCCGAGCAGTACTTC
-	TRBV28	-	TRBJ1-2	CASGTLGGGVQDDGYTF	TGTGCCAGCGGAACGCTAGGTGGGGGTGTACAGGATGATGGCTACACCTTC